One sample yielded the 27 T cell receptor beta chains listed below, sequenced in a study of blood T cell repertoires in COVID-19. The table came from immunoSEQ multiplex PCR; TCRdb's copy has only in-frame clones and leaves some out. The sample lists about 210,000 clones, 89% occurring once. The sequenced sample consisted of peripheral blood. Receptors originate from a middle-aged woman with acute or convalescent COVID-19.

This rearrangement joins TRBV18 to TRBJ1-1, with 8 bases fitting TRBD1. The CDR3 contains 16 residues. Germline loops: CDR1 KGHSH, CDR2 LQKENI. V gave up 3 bases and J gave up 0 bases; unmatched junction bases: 6. DNA of the CDR3: TGTGCCAGCTCACCCGCCGCGACAGGGGTGAACACTGAAGCTTTCTTT. This codes for CASSPAATGVNTEAFF.

The rearrangement joins TRBV30 to TRBJ1-5; 7 bases are shared with TRBD1. The CDR3 has 15 residues. Losses at the gene ends were 1 base for V and 3 bases for J; bases not matched to a gene: 6. Germline-derived CDR1 and CDR2 are GTSNPN and SVGIG (reference sequence). The CDR3 nucleotides are TGTGCCTGGAGTGACAGGGGTTTATACAATCAGCCCCAGCATTTT. This gives the protein CAWSDRGLYNQPQHF.

V and J are TRBV24-1 and TRBJ1-2; the match to TRBD1 covers 8 bases. This CDR3 is built from 15 residues. The V gene's germline CDR1 is KGHDR and CDR2 SFDVKD. V was pared by 3 bases and J by 6 bases, with 8 bases of the junction left unmatched. CDR3 DNA: TGTGCCACCAGTGATCCAGACAGGGGATTAGATGGCTACACCTTC. This translates into CATSDPDRGLDGYTF.

This clone came up once. The chain uses TRBV6-5 and TRBJ1-1; D is ambiguous. V was cut by 5 bases and J by 4 bases, with 14 bases left in between. Germline CDR1 MNHEY, CDR2 SVGAGI. The CDR3 is made up of 14 amino acids. CDR3 in DNA: TGTGCCAGCAGTCAAAGTAGAGTGAGCACTGAAGCTTTCTTT. Translation: CASSQSRVSTEAFF.

This chain joins TRBV3-1 (or the pseudogene TRBV3-2) and TRBJ1-2; weak D call: TRBD1 (6 bases). This CDR3 is built from 12 residues. Germline CDR1 and CDR2: LGHDT and YNNKEL (reference sequence). The germline V and J ends were trimmed by 3 bases and 8 bases, with 10 bases remaining between them. The CDR3 sequence is CASSHKRGGYTF. The CDR3 coding sequence is TGTGCCAGCAGCCATAAAAGGGGGGGCTACACCTTC.

The J gene is TRBJ1-2, the V gene TRBV2, with D perhaps matching TRBD1 (5 bases). Trimming stripped 7 bases from V and 8 bases from J, with 17 bases between. The CDR3 runs 13 residues. Germline lookup yields CDR1 SNHLY and CDR2 FYNNEI. The CDR3 DNA follows: TGTGCCAGCAATCCAGGGTTGAACGAAGGCTACACCTTC. Translation gives CASNPGLNEGYTF.

This clone was counted once. The chain carries TRBV18 and TRBJ2-3, with 13 positions matching TRBD2. The germline V gene has CDR1 KGHSH and CDR2 LQKENI. The CDR3 extends over 19 amino acids. Trimming at V came to 0 bases and at J to 0 bases, leaving 6 bases not matched to a gene. This chain's CDR3 is CASSPPMGLAGRSTDTQYF. The CDR3 DNA is TGTGCCAGCTCACCACCGATGGGACTAGCGGGGAGGAGCACAGATACGCAGTATTTT. The complete variable domain, with remaining parts taken from reference TRBV18 and TRBJ2-3, reads NAGVMQNPRHLVRRRGQEARLRCSPMKGHSHVYWYRQLPEEGLKFMVYLQKENIIDESGMPKERFSAEFPKEGPSILRIQQVVRGDSAAYFCASSPPMGLAGRSTDTQYFGPGTRLTVL.

The chain carries TRBV3-1 (or the pseudogene TRBV3-2) and TRBJ1-2; 10 bases align to TRBD1. Germline V gene sequence: CDR1 LGHDT, CDR2 YNNKEL (reference sequence). J lost 4 bases, V lost 6 bases, and 8 bases had no gene match. This CDR3 spans 15 amino acids. CDR3 loop: CASSPDRGRSYGYTF. The CDR3 DNA sequence: TGTGCCAGCAGTCCTGACAGGGGGCGCAGCTATGGCTACACCTTC.

The rearrangement links TRBV5-1 to TRBJ1-2; no clear D. CDR1 is SGHRS and CDR2 is YFSETQ in the germline V gene. The CDR3 extends over 14 amino acids. V was shortened by 0 bases and J by 4 bases, with 10 bases between the two germline ends. The CDR3 sequence: CASSLAWEGYGYTF. The CDR3 nucleotides read TGCGCCAGCAGCTTGGCCTGGGAGGGCTATGGCTACACCTTC.

The chain joins TRBV24-1 to TRBJ1-2; tentative D call: TRBD1 (6 bases). Trimming removed 3 bases from V and 0 bases from J, with 13 bases in between. This CDR3 has 16 residues. Per germline, CDR1 KGHDR and CDR2 SFDVKD. Written as DNA, the CDR3 is TGTGCCACCAGTGATGCCCGGGACAACCCTAACTATGGCTACACCTTC. It yields the protein CATSDARDNPNYGYTF.

The rearrangement uses TRBV5-1 and TRBJ2-1; the D is unclear. V lost 4 bases and J 7 bases, leaving 9 bases between the germline ends. Looked up from germline, CDR1 is SGHRS and CDR2 is YFSETQ. The CDR3 spans 12 residues. Here the CDR3 reads CASSTPRNEQFF. The CDR3 DNA is TGCGCCAGCAGCACTCCCCGAAATGAGCAGTTCTTC.

V gene TRBV5-1 combines with J gene TRBJ1-2; TRBD1 matches at 8 bases. The CDR3 covers 20 residues. Per germline, CDR1 SGHRS and CDR2 YFSETQ. The junction had 23 bases not matched to a gene; V was cut back by 0 bases and J by 7 bases. CDR3 region: CASSLAPGTGTGYLGGGYTF. Written as DNA, the CDR3 is TGCGCCAGCAGCTTGGCCCCAGGAACCGGGACAGGCTACCTCGGAGGTGGCTACACCTTC.

The chain carries TRBV6-5 and TRBJ2-7; D is uncertain. The V gene lost 6 bases and the J gene lost 7 bases, with 19 bases spanning the gap. Germline V CDR1 and CDR2: MNHEY, SVGAGI. CDR3 size: 14 residues. The DNA of the CDR3 is TGTGCCAGCAGGACCACTATTAACGCGGTGGAGCAGTACGTC. Translating it yields CASRTTINAVEQYV.

This sequence joins TRBV18 and TRBJ2-7, with 9 bases that match TRBD2. Germline CDR1 and CDR2: KGHSH and LQKENI. The V and J ends lost 6 bases and 3 bases, in that order; junction bases with no gene match: 12. The CDR3 totals 16 residues. The CDR3 is CASSHRSSGGSYEQYV. In DNA, the CDR3 is TGTGCCAGCTCCCACCGATCAAGCGGGGGGAGCTACGAGCAGTACGTC.

As concerns this clone: Its ends do not fully match the called genes, so a read error is possible. J is TRBJ2-6 and V is TRBV5-3; 7 bases fit TRBD1. TRBV5-3 is annotated as an ORF whose role is uncertain. The CDR3 covers 17 residues. CDR3: CARSLTGASSEANVLTF. For the CDR3, the DNA is TGTGCCAGAAGCTTGACAGGGGCTTCCTCTGAGGCCAACGTCCTGACTTTC.

The chain has TRBV13 and TRBJ1-2; D is unclear. The CDR3 totals 14 residues. V lost 3 bases, J lost 4 bases, and 12 bases lay in between. Looked up from germline, CDR1 is PRHDT and CDR2 is FYEKMQ (reference sequence). The CDR3: CASSFRNGIYGYTF. The CDR3 DNA reads TGTGCCAGCAGCTTCCGGAACGGGATCTATGGCTACACCTTC.

The V and J genes are TRBV7-9 and TRBJ1-2, with TRBD1 as a possible D gene (5 bases). Germline CDR1 reads SEHNR; CDR2 reads FQNEAQ (reference sequence). The V and J ends lost 0 bases and 1 base respectively, with 9 bases between them. CDR3 length: 15 residues. CDR3 DNA sequence: TGTGCCAGCAGCTTAGCCGGGGGTGTTAACTATGGCTACACCTTC. Translation: CASSLAGGVNYGYTF.

The chain combines TRBV3-1 (or the pseudogene TRBV3-2) with TRBJ2-2; possible D gene TRBD2, 6 bases. Per the germline V gene, CDR1 is LGHDT and CDR2 is YNNKEL (reference sequence). V lost 0 bases, J lost 4 bases, and 15 bases lay in between. This CDR3 region has 17 residues. CDR3 bases: TGTGCCAGCAGCCAAGATTTGGGGGGTTACGGCACCGGGGAGCTGTTTTTT. As protein: CASSQDLGGYGTGELFF.

The chain uses TRBV7-8 and TRBJ2-7; D is unclear. Germline-derived CDR1 and CDR2 are SGHVS and FQNEAQ. The germline V and J ends were trimmed by 2 bases and 7 bases, with 12 bases remaining between them. The CDR3 runs 13 residues. CDR3 DNA sequence: TGTGCCAGCAGCTTATCTCCGGAGAGGGAGCAGTACGTC. It specifies CASSLSPEREQYV.

As for this clone: The sample contains more than one DNA sequence encoding this CDR3. The J gene is TRBJ2-5, the V gene TRBV2; 7 bases map to TRBD1. The trim removed 4 bases at V and 4 bases at J, leaving 3 bases unmatched. This CDR3 spans 13 amino acids. Germline assignment: CDR1 SNHLY and CDR2 FYNNEI. The CDR3 spells CASSGQGGETQYF. In DNA form, the CDR3 reads TGTGCCAGCAGTGGACAGGGCGGAGAGACCCAGTACTTC.

The chain uses TRBV9 and TRBJ2-1; a weak D match, TRBD2 (7 bases). The germline gives CDR1 SGDLS, CDR2 YYNGEE. The V end lost 0 bases, the J end lost 7 bases, and 14 bases lay between the germline ends. The CDR3 length is 15 residues. CDR3 in DNA: TGTGCCAGCAGCGTAGGTTGGGGGGGCAATAATGAGCAGTTCTTC. This translates into CASSVGWGGNNEQFF.

The V call is TRBV13, the J call TRBJ2-3, with D possibly being TRBD2 (5 bases). CDR3 length equals 19 residues. Germline V lookup: CDR1 PRHDT, CDR2 FYEKMQ (reference sequence). V lost 5 bases and J lost 0, with 24 bases in between. CDR3 bases: TGTGCCAGCAGCGCCCGGGATACGCTGAACGAAAGAAGCACAGATACGCAGTATTTT. Protein sequence: CASSARDTLNERSTDTQYF.

This chain joins TRBV5-1 and TRBJ1-1; 10 bases agree with TRBD1. With 4 bases clipped from V and 6 bases from J, the junction kept 3 bases outside the gene matches. Germline V gives CDR1 SGHRS, CDR2 YFSETQ. This CDR3 is built from 13 residues. The DNA for the CDR3 is TGCGCCAGCAGCCGGACAGGGGGAGCTGAAGCTTTCTTT. Its translation: CASSRTGGAEAFF.

The gene calls are TRBV5-4 and TRBJ1-5; perhaps TRBD1 as D (6 bases). The ends were cut back, 3 bases at V and 4 bases at J, with 14 bases in the middle. The V gene's germline CDR1 is SGHNT and CDR2 YYREEE (reference sequence). This CDR3 has 15 residues. The CDR3 DNA reads as TGTGCCAGCAGCTCTGGGGGCACAGGGAATCAGCCCCAGCATTTT. Translating gives CASSSGGTGNQPQHF. The entire variable domain, with the rest obtained from reference TRBV5-4 and TRBJ1-5, is as follows: ETGVTQSPTHLIKTRGQQVTLRCSSQSGHNTVSWYQQALGQGPQFIFQYYREEENGRGNFPPRFSGLQFPNYSSELNVNALELDDSALYLCASSSGGTGNQPQHFGDGTRLSIL.

This chain links TRBV25-1 with TRBJ1-4; perhaps TRBD1 as D (5 bases). This CDR3 has 15 amino acids. V was clipped by 2 bases and J by 6 bases, with 13 bases between them. Per the germline V gene, CDR1 is MGHDK and CDR2 is SYGVNS. The CDR3 region has the DNA TGTGCCAGCAGTGAAACCAGGGTCTTGGATGAAAAACTGTTTTTT. The encoded protein is CASSETRVLDEKLFF. The full variable domain, completed using reference TRBV25-1 and TRBJ1-4, is EADIYQTPRYLVIGTGKKITLECSQTMGHDKMYWYQQDPGMELHLIHYSYGVNSTEKGDLSSESTVSRIRTEHFPLTLESARPSHTSQYLCASSETRVLDEKLFFGSGTQLSVL.

This clone was picked up a small number of times. The rearrangement links TRBV24-1 to TRBJ2-2, with TRBD1 identical over 8 bases. The CDR3 covers 16 residues. The germline CDR1 and CDR2 sequences are KGHDR and SFDVKD. V was pared by 0 bases and J by 5 bases, with 4 bases of the junction left unmatched. The CDR3 spells CATSDLGQGRTGELFF. Written as DNA, the CDR3 is TGTGCCACCAGTGATTTGGGACAGGGCCGGACCGGGGAGCTGTTTTTT.

The CDR3 here is CASSLLAGGTDTQYF. Written as DNA, the CDR3 is TGTGCCAGCAGCTTACTAGCGGGGGGCACAGATACGCAGTATTTT. V and J are TRBV7-3 and TRBJ2-3; TRBD2 agrees at 10 bases. This CDR3 is 15 amino acids long. Germline V CDR1 and CDR2: SGHTA, FQGTGA. V lost 2 bases, J lost 1 base, and 0 bases stayed unmatched. Combining the CDR3 with reference TRBV7-3 and TRBJ2-3 gives the whole variable domain GAGVSQTPSNKVTEKGKYVELRCDPISGHTALYWYRQSLGQGPEFLIYFQGTGAADDSGLPNDRFFAVRPEGSVSTLKIQRTERGDSAVYLCASSLLAGGTDTQYFGPGTRLTVL.